A single sample is the source of the 17 T cell receptor beta chains below, sequenced in a study of beta chain features in type 1 diabetes listed by TCRdb under 2018. No antigens are known for them. Library generation was performed with the immunoSEQ multiplex PCR assay. The entire amount of isolated RNA was reverse transcribed using the High Capacity cDNA Reverse Transcription Kit, so the sequenced TCRB transcripts were expressed ones. The table was pulled from immuneACCESS by TCRdb, which kept in-frame rearrangements only. Such tables lose some clones; where checked, under half of the loss comes from unresolved V genes, and the rest has no known cause. The sample data list roughly 730,000 clones, and about an eighth of these were observed just once. Of the sample, approximately 0.022% falls within the top ten clones. Overall study results and their limits: Type 1 diabetes patients showed a moderate but significant shortening of TCRB CDR3 length in all four CD4+ subsets.

Sequences were obtained from naive CD4+ T cells from blood. Per the publication, the cell subset or site label means: true naive CD4+ T cells. The receptor source for this set is a man between 18 and 29 years old with type 1 diabetes.

The rearrangement uses TRBV7-3 and TRBJ2-1; tentative D call: TRBD1 (5 bases). CDR3 length equals 13 residues. Trimming cost V 5 bases and J 7 bases, with 12 bases left between them. CDR1 is SGHTA and CDR2 is FQGTGA in the germline V gene. This CDR3 is CASSETGFNEQFF. In DNA, the CDR3 is TGTGCCAGCAGCGAAACAGGTTTTAATGAGCAGTTCTTC.

The chain is built from TRBV27 and TRBJ2-4; TRBD1 aligns across 7 bases. From germline, CDR1 is MNHEY and CDR2 SMNVEV (reference sequence). V dropped 3 bases and J dropped 8; count of bases not matched to a gene: 7. There are 14 residues in the CDR3. Written as DNA, the CDR3 is TGTGCCAGCAGTTTCGCAGGGGGAGTAGACATTCAGTACTTC. The encoded protein is CASSFAGGVDIQYF.

This clone was found a few times. The chain combines TRBV30 with TRBJ1-3; weak D call: TRBD1 (6 bases). Germline V gene sequence: CDR1 GTSNPN, CDR2 SVGIG (reference sequence). V was pared by 4 bases and J by 0 bases, with 7 bases between. CDR3 size: 13 residues. The CDR3 is CAWNRDSGNTIYF. The CDR3 DNA sequence: TGTGCCTGGAACAGGGACTCTGGAAACACCATATATTTT.

This clone was picked up a small number of times. The chain uses TRBV7-2 and TRBJ2-5; the D is unclear. Per the germline V gene, CDR1 is SGHTA and CDR2 is FQGNSA. V was clipped by 5 bases and J by 8 bases, with 12 bases between them. CDR3 length equals 12 residues. The CDR3 sequence is CASSPSPPTQYF. The DNA of the CDR3 is TGTGCCAGCAGCCCTTCGCCTCCTACCCAGTACTTC.

The chain employs TRBV2 and TRBJ1-2; D is possibly TRBD1 (6 bases). The CDR3 is 10 residues long. Trimming stripped 10 bases from V and 5 bases from J, with 8 bases between. Germline V gene lookup returns CDR1 SNHLY and CDR2 FYNNEI. The CDR3 region has the DNA TGTGCCACAGGACAGTATGGCTACACCTTC. Translating gives CATGQYGYTF.

J is TRBJ2-3 and V is TRBV4-1; 8 nucleotides match TRBD1. The V and J ends lost 5 bases and 6 bases, in that order; junction bases with no gene match: 7. The CDR3 runs 14 residues. Germline V gene sequence: CDR1 MGHRA, CDR2 YSYEKL. The DNA of the CDR3 is TGCGCCAGCAGCTCAGAACAGGGGGTCGATACGCAGTATTTT. Translating it yields CASSSEQGVDTQYF.

This clone has just a few counts. Other DNA sequences in this sample translate to the same CDR3. The V and J genes are TRBV4-1 and TRBJ1-1, with D unresolved. The CDR3 length is 12 residues. CDR1 MGHRA and CDR2 YSYEKL come from the germline V gene. Trimming shortened V by 1 base and J by 4 bases, and 4 bases separated the two germline ends. The DNA of the CDR3 is TGCGCCAGCAGCCAAGGTCTCACTGAAGCTTTCTTT. It translates to CASSQGLTEAFF.

This clone was seen a few times. J is TRBJ2-7 and V is TRBV6-1, with D maybe TRBD1 (7 bases). Germline-derived CDR1 and CDR2 are MNHNS and SASEGT. The CDR3 is 17 residues long. Trimming stripped 4 bases from V and 7 bases from J, with 26 bases between. The CDR3 spells CASSAGGITTGSEEQYF. The DNA for the CDR3 is TGTGCCAGCAGTGCCGGAGGGATTACGACAGGGTCGGAAGAGCAGTACTTC.

The rearrangement links TRBV29-1 to TRBJ2-5; D unresolved. CDR1 is SQVTM and CDR2 is ANQGSEA in the germline V gene. This CDR3 spans 14 amino acids. Trimming shortened V by 3 bases and J by 4 bases, and 15 bases separated the two germline ends. The CDR3 sequence: CSVDVGPSGETQYF. The CDR3 DNA reads as TGCAGCGTTGACGTTGGACCAAGTGGAGAGACCCAGTACTTC.

The sample holds a few counts of this clone. The chain recombines TRBV10-3 with TRBJ1-1; possibly TRBD1 for D (5 bases). Trimming shortened V by 3 bases and J by 6 bases, and 14 bases separated the two germline ends. The CDR3 sequence is 14 residues long. Germline CDR1 and CDR2: ENHRY and SYGVKD. CDR3 sequence: CAISDRQSDSEAFF. The CDR3 DNA reads TGTGCCATCAGTGATAGACAGTCAGATTCTGAAGCTTTCTTT.

This clone was found a few times. The V gene is TRBV2, the J gene TRBJ1-2; 11 nucleotides agree with TRBD1. This CDR3 comprises 14 residues. Germline values: CDR1 SNHLY, CDR2 FYNNEI. Trimming took 7 bases from V and 6 from J; bases not matched to a gene: 7. The CDR3 bases are TGTGCCAGCAACTTGGGACAGGGGGTAGATGGCTACACCTTC. Protein sequence: CASNLGQGVDGYTF.

This clone has only a few counts. The V call is TRBV5-1, the J call TRBJ1-2; no clear D. Deletions cut 4 bases from V and 3 bases from J, with 22 bases between. The CDR3 has 17 amino acids. In germline, CDR1 is SGHRS, CDR2 YFSETQ. The CDR3 sequence: CASSRGQVPFEYYGYTF. CDR3 sequence (DNA): TGCGCCAGCAGCCGAGGGCAGGTCCCTTTCGAGTACTATGGCTACACCTTC.

The V and J genes are TRBV7-8 and TRBJ1-1; D might be TRBD1 (6 bases). The V end lost 1 base, the J end lost 0 bases, and 12 bases lay between the germline ends. This CDR3 has 16 amino acids. Germline V gene sequence: CDR1 SGHVS, CDR2 FQNEAQ. CDR3: CASSLEGHGVNTEAFF. CDR3 coding DNA: TGTGCCAGCAGCTTAGAGGGACATGGGGTGAACACTGAAGCTTTCTTT.

This clone was seen a few times. Additional DNA sequences in this sample encode the identical CDR3. This sequence joins TRBV5-4 and TRBJ1-1, with a tentative D call TRBD1 (5 bases). This CDR3 region has 14 residues. Germline lookup yields CDR1 SGHNT and CDR2 YYREEE (reference sequence). V was pared by 4 bases and J by 1 base, with 11 bases between. CDR3 coding DNA: TGTGCCAGCAGCCGTCCTGGGGCGAACACTGAAGCTTTCTTT. This codes for CASSRPGANTEAFF. Using reference TRBV5-4 and TRBJ1-1 for the parts outside the CDR3, the full variable domain is ETGVTQSPTHLIKTRGQQVTLRCSSQSGHNTVSWYQQALGQGPQFIFQYYREEENGRGNFPPRFSGLQFPNYSSELNVNALELDDSALYLCASSRPGANTEAFFGQGTRLTVV.

This chain connects TRBV11-2 to TRBJ2-5; 7 bases fit TRBD1. The V gene's germline CDR1 is SGHAT and CDR2 FQNNGV. The CDR3 runs to 14 residues. V was clipped by 4 bases and J by 6 bases; unmatched bases: 8. The CDR3 region has the DNA TGTGCCAGCAGCTCCCAGGGGGAGAAGAAGACCCAGTACTTC. Translating it yields CASSSQGEKKTQYF.

CDR3 DNA: TGTGCCAGCAGGCACGGACTAGCGGGGGGCTGGGATGAGCAGTTCTTC. Its protein is CASRHGLAGGWDEQFF. The chain has TRBV5-4 and TRBJ2-1; TRBD2 matches 14 bases. CDR1 and CDR2 from the germline V gene are SGHNT and YYREEE (reference sequence). The length of the CDR3 is 16 residues. Germline trimming cut 5 bases from V and 8 bases from J; bases unmatched to any gene: 9.

The chain recombines TRBV27 with TRBJ1-2, with a weak D call TRBD1 (5 bases). V lost 7 bases and J 6 bases, leaving 15 bases between the germline ends. This CDR3 has 13 amino acids. Germline lookup yields CDR1 MNHEY and CDR2 SMNVEV (reference sequence). The CDR3 reads CASTRLGENGYTF. The CDR3 region has the DNA TGTGCCAGCACCCGCCTAGGGGAGAATGGCTACACCTTC.